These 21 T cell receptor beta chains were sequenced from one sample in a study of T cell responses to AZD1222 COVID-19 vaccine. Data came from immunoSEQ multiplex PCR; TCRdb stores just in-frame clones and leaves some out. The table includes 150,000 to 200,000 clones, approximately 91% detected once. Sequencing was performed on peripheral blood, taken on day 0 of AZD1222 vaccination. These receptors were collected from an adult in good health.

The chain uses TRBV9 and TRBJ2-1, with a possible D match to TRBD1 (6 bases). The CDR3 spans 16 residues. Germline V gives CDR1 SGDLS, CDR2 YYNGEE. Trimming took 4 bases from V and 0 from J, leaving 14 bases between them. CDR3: CASSPQGQYSYNEQFF. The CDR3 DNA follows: TGTGCCAGCAGCCCCCAGGGGCAGTACTCCTACAATGAGCAGTTCTTC.

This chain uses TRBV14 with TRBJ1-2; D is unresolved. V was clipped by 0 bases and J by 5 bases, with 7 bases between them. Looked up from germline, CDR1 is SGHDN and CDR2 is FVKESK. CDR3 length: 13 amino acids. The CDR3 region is CASSQDFAYGYTF. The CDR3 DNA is TGTGCCAGCAGCCAAGATTTCGCATATGGCTACACCTTC.

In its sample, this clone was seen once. Here the CDR3 reads CSASMGQATNEKLFF. CDR3 coding DNA: TGCAGTGCTAGTATGGGACAGGCAACTAATGAAAAACTGTTTTTT. J is TRBJ1-4 and V is TRBV20-1; 8 bases map to TRBD1. The J segment lost 0 bases and the V segment lost 3 bases, leaving 3 bases of the junction unmatched. The CDR3 runs to 15 residues. The germline gives CDR1 DFQATT, CDR2 SNEGSKA (reference sequence).

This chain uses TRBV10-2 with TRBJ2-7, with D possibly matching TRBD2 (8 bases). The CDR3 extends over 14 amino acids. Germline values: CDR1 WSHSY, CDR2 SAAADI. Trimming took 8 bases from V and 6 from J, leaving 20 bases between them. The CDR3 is CASREGAWGGEQYF. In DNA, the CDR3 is TGCGCCAGCCGGGAGGGGGCTTGGGGAGGCGAGCAGTACTTC.

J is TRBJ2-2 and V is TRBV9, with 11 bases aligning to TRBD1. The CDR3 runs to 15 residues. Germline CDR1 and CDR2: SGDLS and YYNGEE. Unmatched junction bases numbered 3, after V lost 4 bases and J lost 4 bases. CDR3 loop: CASSPGQGATGELFF. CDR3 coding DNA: TGTGCCAGCAGCCCAGGACAGGGGGCCACCGGGGAGCTGTTTTTT.

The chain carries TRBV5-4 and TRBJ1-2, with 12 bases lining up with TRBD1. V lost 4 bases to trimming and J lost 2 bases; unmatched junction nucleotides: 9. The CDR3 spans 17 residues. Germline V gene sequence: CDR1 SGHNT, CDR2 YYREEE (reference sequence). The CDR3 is CASSLGQGAMLNYGYTF. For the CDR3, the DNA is TGTGCCAGCAGCCTGGGACAGGGGGCAATGCTAAACTATGGCTACACCTTC.

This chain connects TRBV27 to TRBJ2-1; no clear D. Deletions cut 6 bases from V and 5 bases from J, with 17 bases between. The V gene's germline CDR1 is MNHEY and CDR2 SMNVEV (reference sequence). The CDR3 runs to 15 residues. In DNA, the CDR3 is TGTGCCAGCAGCCCCCTGAGTGGGATCGACAATGAGCAGTTCTTC. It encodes CASSPLSGIDNEQFF.

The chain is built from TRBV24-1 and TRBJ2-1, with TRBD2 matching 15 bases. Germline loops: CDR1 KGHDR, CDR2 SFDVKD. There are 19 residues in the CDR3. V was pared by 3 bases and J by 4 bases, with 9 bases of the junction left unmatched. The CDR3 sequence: CATSDPGLAGGRGYNEQFF. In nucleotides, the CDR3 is TGTGCCACCAGTGATCCGGGACTAGCGGGAGGCCGGGGTTACAATGAGCAGTTCTTC.

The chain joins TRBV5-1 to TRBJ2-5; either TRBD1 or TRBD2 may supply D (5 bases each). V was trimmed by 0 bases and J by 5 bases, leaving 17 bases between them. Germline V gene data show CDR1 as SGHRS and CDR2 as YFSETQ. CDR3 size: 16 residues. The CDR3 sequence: CASSLGGWGSDETQYF. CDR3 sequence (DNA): TGCGCCAGCAGCTTGGGGGGATGGGGGAGCGATGAGACCCAGTACTTC.

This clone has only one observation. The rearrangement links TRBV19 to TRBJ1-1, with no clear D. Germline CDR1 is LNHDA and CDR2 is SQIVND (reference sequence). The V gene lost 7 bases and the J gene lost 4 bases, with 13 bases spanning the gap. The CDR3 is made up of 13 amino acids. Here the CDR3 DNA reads TGTGCCAGTATTCCCTCCCGGTCCACTGAAGCTTTCTTT. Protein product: CASIPSRSTEAFF. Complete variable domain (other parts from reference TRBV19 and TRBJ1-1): DGGITQSPKYLFRKEGQNVTLSCEQNLNHDAMYWYRQDPGQGLRLIYYSQIVNDFQKGDIAEGYSVSREKKESFPLTVTSAQKNPTAFYLCASIPSRSTEAFFGQGTRLTVV.

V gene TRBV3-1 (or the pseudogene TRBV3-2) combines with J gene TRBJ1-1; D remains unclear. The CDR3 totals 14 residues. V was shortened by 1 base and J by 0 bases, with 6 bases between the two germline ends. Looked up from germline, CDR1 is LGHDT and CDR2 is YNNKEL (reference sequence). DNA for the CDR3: TGTGCCAGCAGCCAAGGAGGGCTGAACACTGAAGCTTTCTTT. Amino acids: CASSQGGLNTEAFF.

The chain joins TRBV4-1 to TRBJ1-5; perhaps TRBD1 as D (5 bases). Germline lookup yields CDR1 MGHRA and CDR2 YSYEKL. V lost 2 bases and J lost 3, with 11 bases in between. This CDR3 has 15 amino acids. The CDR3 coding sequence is TGCGCCAGCAGCCAAATGGGAGGGGACAATCAGCCCCAGCATTTT. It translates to CASSQMGGDNQPQHF.

In nucleotides, the CDR3 is TGTGCCAGCAGCTTAGGGGGGGTCTCTGGAAACACCATATATTTT. Translating gives CASSLGGVSGNTIYF. The chain couples TRBV11-2 to TRBJ1-3; weak D call: TRBD1 (5 bases). This CDR3 contains 15 residues. CDR1 SGHAT and CDR2 FQNNGV come from the germline V gene. V lost 1 base, J lost 0 bases, and 7 bases lay in between. Together with reference TRBV11-2 and TRBJ1-3, the CDR3 gives the full variable domain: EAGVAQSPRYKIIEKRQSVAFWCNPISGHATLYWYQQILGQGPKLLIQFQNNGVVDDSQLPKDRFSAERLKGVDSTLKIQPAKLEDSAVYLCASSLGGVSGNTIYFGEGSWLTVV.

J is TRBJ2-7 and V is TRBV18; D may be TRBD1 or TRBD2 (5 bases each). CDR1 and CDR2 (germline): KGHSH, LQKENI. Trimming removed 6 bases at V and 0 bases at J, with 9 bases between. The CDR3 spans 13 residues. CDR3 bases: TGTGCCAGCTCCCAGGGACCCTCCTACGAGCAGTACTTC. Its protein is CASSQGPSYEQYF.

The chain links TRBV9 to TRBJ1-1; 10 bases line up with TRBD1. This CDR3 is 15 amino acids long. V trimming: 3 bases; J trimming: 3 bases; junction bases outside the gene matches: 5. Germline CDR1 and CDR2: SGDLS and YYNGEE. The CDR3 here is CASSGRTGGDTEAFF. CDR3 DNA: TGTGCCAGCAGCGGGAGGACAGGGGGGGACACTGAAGCTTTCTTT.

As DNA, the CDR3 is TGTGCCAGCAGCCTTCGACAGGGCGGCGCTGAAGCTTTCTTT. It codes for CASSLRQGGAEAFF. The chain combines TRBV7-3 with TRBJ1-1; TRBD1 matches 7 bases. Looked up from germline, CDR1 is SGHTA and CDR2 is FQGTGA. This CDR3 contains 14 residues. The J segment lost 6 bases and the V segment lost 5 bases, leaving 9 bases of the junction unmatched.

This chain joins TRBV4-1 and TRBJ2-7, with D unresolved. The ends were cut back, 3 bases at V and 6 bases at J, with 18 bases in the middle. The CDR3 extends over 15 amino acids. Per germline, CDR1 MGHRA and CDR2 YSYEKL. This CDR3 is CASSHLDGSYGEQYF. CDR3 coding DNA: TGCGCCAGCAGCCACCTCGACGGATCCTATGGCGAGCAGTACTTC.

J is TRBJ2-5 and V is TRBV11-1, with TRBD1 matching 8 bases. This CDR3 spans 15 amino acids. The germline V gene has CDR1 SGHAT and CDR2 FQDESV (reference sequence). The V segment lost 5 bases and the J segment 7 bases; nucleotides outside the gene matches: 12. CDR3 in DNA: TGTGCCAGCAGCCGGGGGACAGGACCCTCGCGGACCCAGTACTTC. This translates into CASSRGTGPSRTQYF.

CDR3 nucleotides: TGTGCCAGCAGCGTAAATTGGGGGAATGAAAAACTGTTTTTT. Its protein is CASSVNWGNEKLFF. The chain links TRBV9 to TRBJ1-4, with D possibly TRBD1 on 5 matching bases. The CDR3 spans 14 residues. The germline V gene has CDR1 SGDLS and CDR2 YYNGEE. Between the trimmed V and J ends, which lost 1 base and 5 bases, there was a span of 9 bases.

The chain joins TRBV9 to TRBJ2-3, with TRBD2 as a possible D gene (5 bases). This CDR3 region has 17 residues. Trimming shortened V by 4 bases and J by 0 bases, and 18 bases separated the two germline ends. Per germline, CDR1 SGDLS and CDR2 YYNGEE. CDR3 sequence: CASSHARLTSSTDTQYF. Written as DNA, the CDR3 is TGTGCCAGCAGCCATGCCCGACTAACCTCTAGCACAGATACGCAGTATTTT.

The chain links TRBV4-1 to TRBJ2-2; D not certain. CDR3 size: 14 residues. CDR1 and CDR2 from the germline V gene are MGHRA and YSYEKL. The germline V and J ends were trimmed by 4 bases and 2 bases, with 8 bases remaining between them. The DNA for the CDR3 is TGCGCCAGCAGCCGAGACCTTAACACCGGGGAGCTGTTTTTT. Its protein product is CASSRDLNTGELFF.